These T cell receptor beta chains were read from a single sample in a study of blood T cell repertoires in COVID-19. Measured with immunoSEQ multiplex PCR; TCRdb has only the in-frame clones, and not every one. The sample includes around 700,000 clones, 80% to 90% of them seen just once. Sequences were obtained from peripheral blood. These receptor sequences come from a woman younger than 30 with acute or convalescent COVID-19. CDR3s include the opening cysteine and the closing phenylalanine or tryptophan. The D gene is left open where the match is weak. Clone size is stated in some rows and not others, as once, few, many or a class when expanded.

>TRBV5-4|-|-|TRBJ1-2
CASSLAPQEGGYTF
TGTGCCAGCAGCTTGGCCCCCCAAGAGGGTGGCTACACCTTC
>TRBV18|TRBD1|-|TRBJ2-7
CASSSGQDPYEQYF
TGTGCCAGCTCATCGGGACAGGACCCCTACGAGCAGTACTTC
>TRBV3-1/TRBV3-2|-|-|TRBJ1-1
CASSDFGTEAFF
TGTGCCAGCAGCGATTTCGGCACTGAAGCTTTCTTT
>TRBV11-2|TRBD2|-|TRBJ2-1
CASSSGGGGLFYNEQFF
TGTGCCAGCAGCTCCGGCGGGGGAGGTCTTTTTTACAATGAGCAGTTCTTC
>TRBV12-3/TRBV12-4|-|few|TRBJ1-2
CASSLTANYGYTF
TGTGCCAGCAGTCTGACAGCTAACTATGGCTACACCTTC
>TRBV7-6|-|-|TRBJ2-3
CASSLPAQGITDTQYF
TGTGCCAGCAGCTTACCAGCGCAGGGAATCACAGATACGCAGTATTTT
>TRBV9|TRBD1|-|TRBJ1-5
CASSVAGQGGQPQHF
TGTGCCAGCAGCGTAGCGGGACAGGGGGGTCAGCCCCAGCATTTT
>TRBV6-1|-|-|TRBJ2-7
CASSEPSHEQYF
TGTGCCAGCAGTGAACCTTCCCACGAGCAGTACTTC
>TRBV29-1|-|-|TRBJ2-1
CSVGGGNEQFF
TGCAGCGTTGGGGGCGGCAATGAGCAGTTCTTC
>TRBV9|TRBD1|few|TRBJ1-1
CASSVGDQPRGKTEAFF
TGTGCCAGCAGCGTAGGGGACCAACCCAGGGGGAAGACTGAAGCTTTCTTT
>TRBV6-5|TRBD1|-|TRBJ2-7
CASSYSGTGVTGEQYF
TGTGCCAGCAGTTACTCCGGGACAGGGGTGACTGGGGAGCAGTACTTC
>TRBV5-6|TRBD1|-|TRBJ1-1
CASSRTGSGTEAFF
TGTGCCAGCAGCCGGACAGGGTCAGGCACTGAAGCTTTCTTT
>TRBV19|-|-|TRBJ1-2
CASSESILNYGYTF
TGTGCCAGTAGTGAGAGCATCTTAAACTATGGCTACACCTTC
>TRBV4-1|TRBD2|-|TRBJ2-3
CASSRAGGPGTDTQYF
TGCGCCAGCAGCCGAGCGGGGGGGCCCGGAACAGATACGCAGTATTTT
>TRBV9|-|-|TRBJ1-1
CASSVSSGANPFF
TGTGCCAGCAGCGTAAGTTCAGGGGCTAACCCTTTCTTT
>TRBV24-1|TRBD1|-|TRBJ2-1
CATSPRQGEFF
TGTGCCACCAGTCCTAGACAGGGGGAGTTCTTC
>TRBV5-1|-|-|TRBJ1-5
CASSLTPTQGASNQPQHF
TGCGCCAGCAGCTTAACGCCCACCCAGGGTGCTAGCAATCAGCCCCAGCATTTT
>TRBV12-5|-|-|TRBJ1-6
CASGSPDTYNSPLHF
TGTGCTAGTGGTTCCCCGGACACTTACAATTCACCCCTCCACTTT
>TRBV9|TRBD1|-|TRBJ1-2
CASSARGTGASPAF
TGTGCCAGCAGCGCCCGAGGGACAGGGGCCTCCCCCGCCTTC
>TRBV27|-|-|TRBJ1-2
CASSSSPAVISYGYTF
TGTGCCAGCAGTTCCTCCCCCGCAGTGATTTCCTATGGCTACACCTTC
>TRBV25-1|TRBD2|-|TRBJ2-3
CASSAQGLATDTQYF
TGTGCCAGCAGTGCCCAGGGACTAGCGACAGATACGCAGTATTTT
>TRBV21-1|-|-|TRBJ1-4
CASSKEGGGEKLFF
TGTGCCAGCAGCAAAGAGGGGGGAGGGGAAAAACTGTTTTTT
>TRBV6-5|-|-|TRBJ1-1
CASRRGEYMNTEAFF
TGTGCCAGCAGACGGGGGGAGTATATGAACACTGAAGCTTTCTTT
>TRBV24-1|-|-|TRBJ1-4
CATSDPTGSNEKLFF
TGTGCCACCAGTGACCCTACAGGGTCTAATGAAAAACTGTTTTTT
>TRBV4-1|-|-|TRBJ2-7
CASSQDSSYEQYF
TGCGCCAGCAGCCAAGACAGCTCCTACGAGCAGTACTTC
>TRBV5-1|TRBD1|-|TRBJ2-1
CASSFWTGDPEQFF
TGCGCCAGCAGCTTCTGGACAGGGGATCCTGAGCAGTTCTTC
>TRBV4-3|-|-|TRBJ1-6
CASSQEIGSSYNSPLHF
TGCGCCAGCAGCCAAGAAATAGGGAGCTCCTATAATTCACCCCTCCACTTT
>TRBV30|-|-|TRBJ1-2
CAWNGDKINYGYTF
TGTGCCTGGAACGGGGACAAGATAAACTATGGCTACACCTTC
>TRBV6-2/TRBV6-3|TRBD1|-|TRBJ2-1
CASSYSGTGRNNEQFF
TGTGCCAGCAGTTACTCCGGGACAGGGAGGAACAATGAGCAGTTCTTC
>TRBV7-3|-|-|TRBJ1-2
CASGLGTNYGYTF
TGTGCCAGCGGGTTGGGGACTAATTATGGCTACACCTTC
>TRBV19|-|-|TRBJ1-4
CASSFRGGNEKLFF
TGTGCCAGTAGTTTCCGGGGGGGGAATGAAAAACTGTTTTTT
>TRBV9|-|-|TRBJ2-4
CASSKDSIKNIQYF
TGTGCCAGCAGCAAGGACAGTATCAAAAACATTCAGTACTTC
>TRBV7-6|TRBD1|-|TRBJ1-6
CASSPGTGLLSPLHF
TGTGCCAGCAGTCCCGGGACAGGGCTTCTTTCACCCCTCCACTTT
>TRBV5-1|-|-|TRBJ1-1
CASSWGHLNTEAFF
TGCGCCAGCAGCTGGGGACACCTGAACACTGAAGCTTTCTTT
>TRBV11-2|-|-|TRBJ1-2
CASSLQAYSYGYTF
TGTGCCAGCAGCTTACAAGCGTATAGCTATGGCTACACCTTC
>TRBV2|-|-|TRBJ2-1
CASSAERAVGNEQFF
TGTGCCAGCAGTGCAGAGCGGGCGGTAGGTAATGAGCAGTTCTTC
>TRBV9|-|-|TRBJ1-1
CASSHGGEAGTEAFF
TGTGCCAGCAGCCACGGGGGGGAGGCTGGCACTGAAGCTTTCTTT
>TRBV12-3/TRBV12-4|-|-|TRBJ2-3
CASRGSGTDTQYF
TGTGCCAGCAGAGGTAGCGGCACAGATACGCAGTATTTT
>TRBV6-2/TRBV6-3|-|-|TRBJ1-5
CASSRQWGPAVQPQHF
TGTGCCAGCAGCCGCCAATGGGGGCCGGCTGTTCAGCCCCAGCATTTT
>TRBV24-1|TRBD1|-|TRBJ1-2
CATRPAGTGANGYTF
TGTGCCACTAGGCCCGCCGGGACAGGGGCCAATGGCTACACCTTC
>TRBV15|TRBD1|-|TRBJ1-2
CATSRDNRGDGYTF
TGTGCCACCAGCAGAGATAACAGGGGTGATGGCTACACCTTC
>TRBV29-1|TRBD1|-|TRBJ1-2
CSAYNDGQAPGYGYTF
TGCAGCGCCTACAACGACGGACAGGCTCCGGGATATGGCTACACCTTC
>TRBV7-8|TRBD1|-|TRBJ1-3
CASSFRGIGNTIYF
TGTGCCAGCAGCTTCAGGGGGATCGGAAACACCATATATTTT
>TRBV6-6|-|few|TRBJ1-5
CASSRPGGEYSNQPQHF
TGTGCCAGCAGTCGCCCGGGGGGCGAGTATAGCAATCAGCCCCAGCATTTT
>TRBV18|-|-|TRBJ1-2
CASSPSNRGYTF
TGTGCCAGCTCACCTTCAAATAGAGGCTACACCTTC
>TRBV19|TRBD1|-|TRBJ1-5
CASSTYRGRLDNQPQHF
TGTGCCAGTAGTACGTACAGGGGGCGTTTGGACAATCAGCCCCAGCATTTT
>TRBV24-1|-|-|TRBJ2-7
CATRSDTTYEQYF
TGTGCCACCAGGTCCGACACGACCTACGAGCAGTACTTC
>TRBV9|-|few|TRBJ1-2
CASSVPGLYGYTF
TGTGCCAGCAGCGTACCCGGGTTATACGGCTACACCTTC
>TRBV4-1|-|-|TRBJ1-3
CATSPTSQGNTIYF
TGCGCTACATCGCCAACGTCTCAGGGAAACACCATATATTTT
>TRBV7-9|-|-|TRBJ2-2
CASSPRDSPNTGELFF
TGTGCCAGCAGCCCCAGGGATAGCCCGAACACCGGGGAGCTGTTTTTT
>TRBV6-2/TRBV6-3|-|-|TRBJ1-6
CASSYSDSGVINNSPLHF
TGTGCCAGCAGTTACTCGGATTCCGGGGTGATTAACAATTCACCCCTCCACTTT
>TRBV21-1|-|-|TRBJ2-3
CASSKAKGRAADTQYF
TGTGCCAGCAGCAAGGCTAAAGGGAGGGCCGCAGATACGCAGTATTTT
>TRBV6-5|-|-|TRBJ1-2
CASRPSGSDGYTF
TGTGCCAGCCGACCATCAGGGTCCGATGGCTACACCTTC
>TRBV14|-|-|TRBJ1-2
CASSPVWGGRGYDYTF
TGTGCCAGCAGCCCCGTGTGGGGGGGCAGGGGCTATGACTACACCTTC
>TRBV7-9|TRBD1|-|TRBJ1-2
CASSSGQVPYGYTF
TGTGCCAGCAGCTCGGGACAGGTGCCCTATGGCTACACCTTC
>TRBV9|TRBD1|-|TRBJ1-2
CASSASSSRDRVHYGYTF
TGTGCCAGCAGCGCATCCTCAAGCCGGGACAGGGTACACTATGGCTACACCTTC
>TRBV9|TRBD1|-|TRBJ1-2
CASSPHPDRSYGYTF
TGTGCCAGCAGCCCCCACCCGGACAGGTCCTATGGCTACACCTTC
>TRBV9|-|-|TRBJ1-2
CASSRWGRRDYGYTF
TGTGCCAGCAGCCGATGGGGGAGGAGGGACTATGGCTACACCTTC
>TRBV15|-|-|TRBJ2-5
CATSRQPGLQETQYF
TGTGCCACCAGCAGACAACCAGGACTCCAAGAGACCCAGTACTTC